A few counts support the clone carrying this TCR beta chain. Its antigen is still unknown. Germline assignment: CDR1 MNHNY and CDR2 SVGAGI (reference sequence). The CDR3 extends over 14 amino acids. The V end lost 0 bases, the J end lost 7 bases, and 9 bases lay between the germline ends. TCRdb reanalysed the 5' RACE reads using MiXCR and keeps one entry per CDR3 protein. The sample consists of more than 300,000 distinct CDR3 sequences, around 10% of them appearing once. These data are taken from a study of T cells after yellow fever vaccination. Overall study findings and caveats: Subsequent to the booster, the majority of primary-vaccination clones reappeared (about 97% CD4, 88% CD8). Of the clonotypes, a small share occurred in both CD4 and CD8 compartments.

V and J are TRBV6-6 and TRBJ1-4, with TRBD1 as a possible D gene (6 bases). The sequences come from CD4+ T cells sorted from PBMCs, collected 45 days after the yellow fever booster vaccination. This receptor was taken from a man younger than 35 who received the YFV17D yellow fever vaccine. CDR3 loop: CASSYSLGGEKLFF. In DNA, the CDR3 is TGTGCCAGCAGTTACTCTCTAGGGGGTGAAAAACTGTTTTTT.